This T cell receptor (beta chain) is drawn from a study of Ad26.COV2.S vaccination and SARS-CoV-2 variants (dated by TCRdb to the early 2020s). Describing the broader study: Donors in the vaccine arm were drawn from COV1001, a multicentre, randomized, double-blind, placebo-controlled phase I-IIa trial testing Ad26.COV2.S in healthy adults. Participants in the trial were split at random into five groups of five each, receiving low-dose or high-dose Ad26.COV2.S once or twice, or else placebo on both occasions. Sequencing of the TCRbeta repertoire served to evaluate the specificity and breadth of SARS-CoV-2-reactive T cell receptors following Ad26.COV2.S vaccination. Dosing of Ad26.COV2.S was intramuscular, at either 5x10^10 or 1x10^11 viral particles, delivered as one shot or as two shots spaced 56 days apart. Investigators remained blinded to trial group allocation during experiments and outcome assessment. The TCR-sequenced set comprised around 32 samples: some 19 Ad26.COV2.S vaccine recipients, 5 placebo recipients and 8 SARS-CoV-2 convalescent individuals. Points the paper makes about the study in general: Vaccine and placebo recipients had similar non-spike TCR breadth, a finding consistent with the vaccine containing only spike. Ad26.COV2.S recipients had higher spike-specific TCR breadth than placebo recipients (P = 0.0014). Substantial breadth of spike-specific CD8+ and CD4+ T cell responses was reported after vaccination. The authors noted that the TCR breadth and depth analyses may have underestimated total T cell responses. The study was not powered to compare responses between vaccine doses or regimens.

This clone appeared a single time. The antigen it binds to is not known. No base quality values were provided; no much bigger clone lies one nucleotide off. Based on the germline V gene, the CDR1 and CDR2 sequences are SGHTA and FQGNSA. Spanning cysteine to phenylalanine, the CDR3 consists of 11 amino acids. Only the CDR3 DNA is retained, 33 bases long and in frame from the first base. V drops 4 bases and J drops 10 bases, leaving 5 bases in between. According to the study, the label for this sample's treatment or condition signals: roughly 18 received Ad26.COV2.S at low or high dose, single or two shots; roughly 5 received placebo; per-sample allocation not given. Repertoires of vaccine and placebo recipients were sequenced from samples taken on day 63 after the first injection. Cohort 1b enrolled 25 to 30 adults aged 18-55 years at a single site in Boston, USA, between 29 July and 7 August 2020. Ad26.COV2.S was a replication-incompetent adenovirus type 26 vector that expressed a prefusion-stabilized SARS-CoV-2 spike protein derived from the original Wuhan strain.

The immunoSEQ Assay was the method used to sequence TCRbeta CDR3 regions. After extraction, genomic DNA underwent amplification by bias-controlled multiplex PCR, followed by high-throughput sequencing. Per the original workflow: Collapsing and filtering of sequences were performed to quantify the absolute abundance of each unique TCRbeta CDR3 region. T cell fraction was estimated by normalization of TCRbeta template counts to usable DNA, with usable DNA being measured through amplification of reference genes present in all nucleated cells. Repertoire TCRs were annotated as SARS-CoV-2-specific when V gene, CDR3 amino acid sequence and J gene were exactly matched to a known reactive TCR set. The reference SARS-CoV-2 TCR set was derived from MIRA and filtered for enrichment in COVID-19-positive ImmuneCODE repertoires, a step that removed public or cross-reactive TCRs. Based on the MIRA antigens, annotated TCRs were further analysed at the level of specific ORF or position within ORF. Breadth was defined as annotated unique rearrangements over total unique productive rearrangements; depth was the summed frequency of those rearrangements. TCR breadth was compared between groups using two-sided Wilcoxon rank-sum tests. TCRdb mirrors the immuneACCESS table, restricted to in-frame sequences. Some clones are absent from its copies; in checked studies, under half trace to an unresolved V gene, and the reason for the others is unknown. That table gives V, J and clone size, and the DNA gave D and trimming. The sample table shows some 480,000 clones, and around 88% are seen once. Roughly 12% of the sample belongs to the ten largest clones.

This clonotype was sampled from a person aged 18-60 years who received the Ad26.COV2.S COVID-19 vaccine or a placebo. Source: peripheral blood, taken in a trial of Ad26.COV2.S vaccine versus placebo. This receptor chain uses TRBV7-2 and TRBJ1-6; the D gene is not confidently resolved. The CDR3 protein sequence reads: CASSYGSPLHF. At the DNA level, the sequence is TGTGCCAGCAGCTACGGGTCACCCCTCCACTTT.